This TCR beta chain was profiled in a study of Ad26.COV2.S vaccination and SARS-CoV-2 variants. Findings of the study overall: Total T cell responses may have been underestimated by the TCR breadth and depth analyses. Across vaccine and placebo recipients, the breadth of non-spike TCRs was similar. Post-vaccination breadth of spike-specific CD8+ and CD4+ T cell responses was reportedly substantial. Relative to placebo recipients, vaccine recipients exhibited elevated spike-specific TCR breadth.

Germline CDR1 SGHKS, CDR2 YYEKEE (reference sequence). Trimming removed 0 bases from V and 5 bases from J; junction bases left unmatched: 9. This CDR3 is 16 amino acids long. Data came from immunoSEQ multiplex PCR; TCRdb stores just in-frame clones and leaves some out. The sample contains around 170,000 clones, roughly 85% of which appear only once. Note on this clone: Antigen unknown.

This chain joins TRBV5-5 and TRBJ2-5; TRBD1 aligns across 8 bases. The source of this sequence is a human donor who had recovered from COVID-19. The sample here was peripheral blood, taken after recovery from COVID-19. DNA for the CDR3: TGTGCCAGCAGCTTGGGGTCAGGGGGCTATCGGGAGACCCAGTACTTC. Its translation is CASSLGSGGYRETQYF. The full variable domain, its missing parts supplied by reference TRBV5-5 and TRBJ2-5, is DAGVTQSPTHLIKTRGQQVTLRCSPISGHKSVSWYQQVLGQGPQFIFQYYEKEERGRGNFPDRFSARQFPNYSSELNVNALLLGDSALYLCASSLGSGGYRETQYFGPGTRLLVL.